The T cell receptor (beta chain) described here comes from a study of blood T cell repertoires in COVID-19. Across the study: Some COVID-19 samples were acute and others convalescent; all came from the United States, Italy and Spain.

In the original analysis: Reference gene primer amplification gave nucleated cell count estimates. Generated by immunoSEQ multiplex PCR, the TCRdb table keeps only in-frame clones and is missing some. From that table come the V and J calls and clone size; the DNA was used to work out D and trimming. The sample holds around 130,000 clones; around 85% are singletons and the top ten take 3.9%. Germline V CDR1 and CDR2: SGHNT, YYREEE (reference sequence). This CDR3 is built from 13 residues. Trimming left V 4 bases short and J 4 bases short, with 12 bases between. This sequence originates from a man in his fifties or sixties with acute or convalescent COVID-19. The chain is built from TRBV5-4 and TRBJ2-7; D perhaps matches TRBD1 (6 bases). Sequenced input: peripheral blood. CDR3 amino acids: CASSAVGAYEQYF. CDR3 bases: TGTGCCAGCAGCGCGGTGGGGGCTTACGAGCAGTACTTC.